This is a list of T cell receptor beta chains from one sample in a study of blood T cell repertoires in COVID-19. TCRdb keeps only in-frame clones here, not all; method: immunoSEQ multiplex PCR. The sample shows about 180,000 clones, around 87% of them seen only once. The sequencing sample was made of peripheral blood. The source of these receptors is a woman aged 25-40 years with active or convalescent COVID-19. The CDR3 runs from the conserved cysteine through the conserved F or W. D genes are given only for firm matches. Size is omitted from some rows. Given values are once, few, many or a class for expanded clones.

.,.,TRBV10-3,TRBJ1-3,TGTGCCATCAGTGCAACGGGGGGGTCTGGAAACACCATATATTTT,CAISATGGSGNTIYF
.,.,TRBV7-9,TRBJ1-1,TGTGCCAGCAGCTTATTAGCCCCGTCAGTAACTGAAGCTTTCTTT,CASSLLAPSVTEAFF
TRBD1,.,TRBV30,TRBJ1-6,TGTGCCTGGAGTTCAACCGGGACAGGGGTAATAGAATCACCCCTCCACTTT,CAWSSTGTGVIESPLHF
TRBD1,.,TRBV11-2,TRBJ1-6,TGTGCCAGCAGCTCAAACGACAGGGTTGAGTTGAGTTCACCCCTCCACTTT,CASSSNDRVELSSPLHF
TRBD1,.,TRBV4-2,TRBJ1-1,TGTGCCAGCAGCTCGACCGGGACAGGAGGTGGTTGGTCTGAAGCTTTCTTT,CASSSTGTGGGWSEAFF
.,once,TRBV9,TRBJ1-2,TGTGCCAGCAGCGTAGAATCCATCACTCCTAACTATGGCTACACCTTC,CASSVESITPNYGYTF
TRBD2,.,TRBV5-1,TRBJ2-1,TGCGCCAGCAGCCCCTCGGGACTAGCGGGGAATCGGAATGAGCAGTTCTTC,CASSPSGLAGNRNEQFF
TRBD1,.,TRBV2,TRBJ2-5,TGTGCCAGCAGTCACAGGGGCGGCGAGACCCAGTACTTC,CASSHRGGETQYF
.,.,TRBV9,TRBJ1-2,TGTGCCAGCAGCCCAACCCCGTCGGGCTATGGCTACACCTTC,CASSPTPSGYGYTF
.,.,TRBV3-1/TRBV3-2,TRBJ1-4,TGTGCCAGCAGCCAGCGCGGGACGAATGAAAAACTGTTTTTT,CASSQRGTNEKLFF
TRBD1,.,TRBV5-6,TRBJ1-1,TGTGCCAGCAGCTCCTACAGGGGAAGGAGCACTGAAGCTTTCTTT,CASSSYRGRSTEAFF
.,.,TRBV11-2,TRBJ1-6,TGTGCCAGCAGGGAGGGCAGGACAAATTCACCCCTCCACTTT,CASREGRTNSPLHF
.,.,TRBV19,TRBJ1-2,TGTGCCAGTAGTAGGGGTGGAGGAAATGGCTACACCTTC,CASSRGGGNGYTF
TRBD2,once,TRBV19,TRBJ2-3,TGTGCCAGTAGTATAGACAAAGCGGGAGGTTTCACAGATACGCAGTATTTT,CASSIDKAGGFTDTQYF
TRBD1,.,TRBV19,TRBJ1-5,TGTGCCAGTAGTGTTGACAGGGTGGGTAATCAGCCCCAGCATTTT,CASSVDRVGNQPQHF
TRBD2,.,TRBV28,TRBJ2-1,TGTGCCAGCAGTTCAAGCGGGAGGGATGGCAATGAGCAGTTCTTC,CASSSSGRDGNEQFF
.,.,TRBV6-5,TRBJ1-1,TGTGCCAGCAGTAACAAGAACACTGAAGCTTTCTTT,CASSNKNTEAFF
TRBD1,.,TRBV28,TRBJ2-3,TGTGCCAGCAGTGGGACAGGGAGCACAGATACGCAGTATTTT,CASSGTGSTDTQYF
.,.,TRBV5-1,TRBJ2-7,TGCGCCAGCAGCTGGACCGGGACTTTTAACGAGCAGTACTTC,CASSWTGTFNEQYF
TRBD2,few,TRBV11-3,TRBJ2-5,TGTGCCAGCAGCTTGGGGGGGAATCAAGAGACCCAGTACTTC,CASSLGGNQETQYF
.,.,TRBV23-1,TRBJ1-5,TGCGCCAGCAGACCCGACAGAAGGGCACGTAGGGGAGGGCATCAGCCCCAGCATTTT,CASRPDRRARRGGHQPQHF
.,.,TRBV28,TRBJ1-5,TGTGCCAGCAACCAAGGGGGGGGGCAGTTCGGTCAGCCCCAGCATTTT,CASNQGGGQFGQPQHF
.,.,TRBV9,TRBJ2-7,TGTGCCAGCAGCGTATCCCTAAGTGGTAGCTCCTACGAGCAGTACTTC,CASSVSLSGSSYEQYF
TRBD1,.,TRBV6-5,TRBJ2-1,TGTGCCAGCAGTTACTCCGGGACAGACTACAATGAGCAGTTCTTC,CASSYSGTDYNEQFF
.,.,TRBV29-1,TRBJ1-2,TGCAGCGTTGATAAGGCAGGGTTTGCGTTCGGCTACACCTTC,CSVDKAGFAFGYTF
TRBD2,.,TRBV5-6,TRBJ2-2,TGTGCCAGCAGAAAGAGGACTAGCGGGGGGGCGTTCACCGGGGAGCTGTTTTTT,CASRKRTSGGAFTGELFF
TRBD1,.,TRBV19,TRBJ1-1,TGTGCCAGTAGCACAGGGGGTAACACTGAAGCTTTCTTT,CASSTGGNTEAFF
.,.,TRBV19,TRBJ2-3,TGTGCCAGTAGTACTAGTTACCGGACAGATACGCAGTATTTT,CASSTSYRTDTQYF
.,.,TRBV19,TRBJ2-1,TGTGCCAGTAAGTGGGGCGGTGAGCAGTTCTTC,CASKWGGEQFF
.,.,TRBV19,TRBJ1-5,TGTGCCAGTAGCCCCCGGGATTTGCCCCAGCATTTT,CASSPRDLPQHF
TRBD2,.,TRBV5-1,TRBJ2-1,TGCGCCAGCAGCTTGGATCCTAGCGGGAGGGCGGGGTGGTTCTTC,CASSLDPSGRAGWFF
.,.,TRBV12-3/TRBV12-4,TRBJ1-5,TGTGCCAGCAGCCGATTCAGAAATCAGCCCCAGCATTTT,CASSRFRNQPQHF
.,.,TRBV28,TRBJ2-7,TGTGCCAGCAGTGAAAGACAGTACGAGCAGTACTTC,CASSERQYEQYF
TRBD2,.,TRBV5-1,TRBJ2-5,TGCGCCAGCAGCTCCCTGGTGACTAGCGGGGGCCGAGAGACCCAGTACTTC,CASSSLVTSGGRETQYF
TRBD2,.,TRBV27,TRBJ2-1,TGTGCCAGCAGTTCCAGGGGCGGGGGGTTACACAATGAGCAGTTCTTC,CASSSRGGGLHNEQFF
TRBD1,many,TRBV30,TRBJ1-6,TGTGCCTGGATCCCCGGGACAGTAGTCAGTTCACCCCTCCACTTT,CAWIPGTVVSSPLHF
.,.,TRBV5-1,TRBJ1-5,TGCGCCAGCAGCCCCGGACACGTTAGCAATCAGCCCCAGCATTTT,CASSPGHVSNQPQHF
TRBD2,.,TRBV7-2,TRBJ2-3,TGTGCCAGCAGCTCGACTAGCGGAATAGATACGCAGTATTTT,CASSSTSGIDTQYF
TRBD1,.,TRBV5-8,TRBJ2-7,TGTGCCAGCAGCCTTGACAGGGGGAGGGAGCAGTACTTC,CASSLDRGREQYF
TRBD1,.,TRBV7-2,TRBJ1-1,TGTGCCAGCAGCCCCACAGGGGCCGGGAACACTGAAGCTTTCTTT,CASSPTGAGNTEAFF
.,.,TRBV6-1,TRBJ2-7,TGTGCCAGCAGTGAAGGGGCGGGCAGCCCCTACGAGCAGTACTTC,CASSEGAGSPYEQYF
TRBD1,medium-sized,TRBV6-5,TRBJ1-3,TGTGCCAGCAGTTCGGACAGGGGTTATGGAAACACCATATATTTT,CASSSDRGYGNTIYF
TRBD1,few,TRBV7-9,TRBJ1-2,TGTGCCAGCAGCCCTCGGACAGGGCTTAACTATGGCTACACCTTC,CASSPRTGLNYGYTF